The entry that follows covers one T cell receptor beta chain sequence. Both 60 Vbeta primers and 13 Jbeta primers went into the PCR. The protocol was immunoSEQ multiplex PCR, while the TCRdb copy is restricted to in-frame clones and leaves out a portion. The sample records 85,000 to 120,000 clones, about two thirds being singletons. The data are from a study of cytomegalovirus exposure and HLA in healthy donors. Sequencing used PBMCs. The clonotype comes from a boy younger than 18 in good health and CMV-seronegative.

The CDR3: CASSLVTANTEAFF. CDR3 nucleotide sequence: TGTGCCAGTAGCTTGGTGACAGCGAACACTGAAGCTTTCTTT. The chain carries TRBV19 and TRBJ1-1, with D perhaps matching TRBD1 (5 bases). This CDR3 is built from 14 residues. CDR1 is LNHDA and CDR2 is SQIVND in the germline V gene (reference sequence). V shed 6 bases and J shed 1 base, with 12 bases lying between them. Full variable domain (remainder filled in from reference TRBV19 and TRBJ1-1): DGGITQSPKYLFRKEGQNVTLSCEQNLNHDAMYWYRQDPGQGLRLIYYSQIVNDFQKGDIAEGYSVSREKKESFPLTVTSAQKNPTAFYLCASSLVTANTEAFFGQGTRLTVV.